This note documents a single TCR beta chain sequence. The antigen remains undetermined. The sample is drawn from a study of radiotherapy plus CTLA-4 blockade in lung cancer. The study's findings and limits: The best predictor of response was reported to be early blood T cell clone dynamics, with interferon-beta.

Here immunoSEQ multiplex PCR was the method, and the copy in TCRdb shows in-frame clones only, minus some. This sample carries about 84,000 clones, more than 70% of them seen once, and the ten largest clones take over 12%. Trimming removed 1 base at V and 2 bases at J, with 8 bases between. Germline V gives CDR1 SGHAT, CDR2 FQNNGV. The CDR3 is 14 residues long. The specimen was peripheral blood, collected from a patient treated with radiotherapy plus ipilimumab. The sequence was obtained from a human donor with non-small cell lung cancer that progressed on radiotherapy plus ipilimumab. The genes are TRBV11-2 and TRBJ2-5; no definite D call. CDR3 in amino acids: CASSLVGDQETQYF. In nucleotides, the CDR3 is TGTGCCAGCAGCTTAGTTGGGGATCAAGAGACCCAGTACTTC.